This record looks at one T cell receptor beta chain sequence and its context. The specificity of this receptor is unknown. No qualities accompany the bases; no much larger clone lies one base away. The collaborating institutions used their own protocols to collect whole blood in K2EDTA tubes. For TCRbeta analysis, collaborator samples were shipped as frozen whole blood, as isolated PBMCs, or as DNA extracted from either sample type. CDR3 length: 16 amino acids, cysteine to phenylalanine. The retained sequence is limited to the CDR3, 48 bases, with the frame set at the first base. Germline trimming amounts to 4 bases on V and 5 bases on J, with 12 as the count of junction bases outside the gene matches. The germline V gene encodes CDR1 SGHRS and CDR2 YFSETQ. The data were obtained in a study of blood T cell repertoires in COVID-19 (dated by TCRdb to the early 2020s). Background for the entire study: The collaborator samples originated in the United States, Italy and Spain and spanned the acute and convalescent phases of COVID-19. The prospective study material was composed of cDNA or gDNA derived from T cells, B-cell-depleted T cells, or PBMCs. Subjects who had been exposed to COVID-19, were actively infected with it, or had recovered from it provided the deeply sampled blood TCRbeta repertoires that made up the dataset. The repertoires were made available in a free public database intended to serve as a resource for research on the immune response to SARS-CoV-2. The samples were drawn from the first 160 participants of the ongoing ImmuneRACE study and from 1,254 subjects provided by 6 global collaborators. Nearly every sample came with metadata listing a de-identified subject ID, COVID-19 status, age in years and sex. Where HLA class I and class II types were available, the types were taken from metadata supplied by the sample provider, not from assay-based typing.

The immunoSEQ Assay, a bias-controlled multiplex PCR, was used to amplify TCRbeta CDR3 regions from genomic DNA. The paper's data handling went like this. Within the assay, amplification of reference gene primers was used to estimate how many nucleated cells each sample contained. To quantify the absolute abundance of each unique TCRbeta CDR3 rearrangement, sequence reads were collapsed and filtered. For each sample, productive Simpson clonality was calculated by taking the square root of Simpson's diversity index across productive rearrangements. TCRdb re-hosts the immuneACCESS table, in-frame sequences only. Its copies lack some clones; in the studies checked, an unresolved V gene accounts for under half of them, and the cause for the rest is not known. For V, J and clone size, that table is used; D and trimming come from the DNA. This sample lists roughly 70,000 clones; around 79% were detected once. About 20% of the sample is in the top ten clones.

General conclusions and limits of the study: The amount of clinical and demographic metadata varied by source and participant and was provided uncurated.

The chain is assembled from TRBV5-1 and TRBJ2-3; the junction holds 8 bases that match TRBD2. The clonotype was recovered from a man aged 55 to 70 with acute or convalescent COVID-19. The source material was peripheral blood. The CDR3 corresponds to CASSPYSGAGRDTQYF. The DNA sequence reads TGCGCCAGCAGCCCATATAGCGGGGCTGGCAGAGATACGCAGTATTTT.